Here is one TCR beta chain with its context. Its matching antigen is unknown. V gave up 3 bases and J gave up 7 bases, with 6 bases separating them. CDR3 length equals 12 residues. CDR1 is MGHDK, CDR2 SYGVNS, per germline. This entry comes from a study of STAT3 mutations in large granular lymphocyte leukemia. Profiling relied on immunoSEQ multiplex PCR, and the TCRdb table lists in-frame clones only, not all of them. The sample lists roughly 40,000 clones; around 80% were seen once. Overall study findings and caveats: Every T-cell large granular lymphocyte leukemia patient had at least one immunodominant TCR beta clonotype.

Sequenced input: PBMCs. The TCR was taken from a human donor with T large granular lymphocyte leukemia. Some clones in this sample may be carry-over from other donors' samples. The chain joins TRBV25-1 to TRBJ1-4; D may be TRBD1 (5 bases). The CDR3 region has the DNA TGTGCCAGCAGTGACAGGGTTGAAAAACTGTTTTTT. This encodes CASSDRVEKLFF. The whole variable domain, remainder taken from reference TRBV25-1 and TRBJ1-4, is EADIYQTPRYLVIGTGKKITLECSQTMGHDKMYWYQQDPGMELHLIHYSYGVNSTEKGDLSSESTVSRIRTEHFPLTLESARPSHTSQYLCASSDRVEKLFFGSGTQLSVL.